Following are 19 T cell receptor beta chains from one sample sequenced in a study of blood T cell repertoires in COVID-19. The data were produced by immunoSEQ multiplex PCR, yet TCRdb's version contains in-frame clones alone and is incomplete. The repertoire holds about 28,000 clones, around 90% seen once, with 7.9% in the top ten. Sequencing was carried out using peripheral blood. The receptors come from a man in his sixties with COVID-19, enrolled during active disease.

This clone has a handful of counts. This chain uses TRBV28 with TRBJ2-2, with TRBD2 as a possible D gene (5 bases). V dropped 4 bases and J dropped 2 bases, with 14 bases sitting between them. Germline-derived CDR1 and CDR2 are MDHEN and SYDVKM. The CDR3 totals 16 residues. CDR3 region: CASSSPDLANTGELFF. DNA of the CDR3: TGTGCCAGCAGTTCCCCTGACCTAGCAAACACCGGGGAGCTGTTTTTT.

The chain carries TRBV6-1 and TRBJ1-2; D is unclear. Germline V lookup: CDR1 MNHNS, CDR2 SASEGT. V was cut by 3 bases and J by 6 bases, with 11 bases left in between. This CDR3 has 13 amino acids. The chain's CDR3 is CASSDITRDGYTF. DNA for the CDR3: TGTGCCAGCAGTGACATAACGAGGGATGGCTACACCTTC.

This rearrangement joins TRBV6-1 to TRBJ2-1; D is possibly TRBD1 (5 bases). CDR3 length equals 16 residues. CDR1 is MNHNS and CDR2 is SASEGT in the germline V gene. V lost 6 bases and J 0 bases, leaving 15 bases between the germline ends. CDR3 coding DNA: TGTGCCAGCAGCGAAATGACAGCGAGCTCCTACAATGAGCAGTTCTTC. It specifies CASSEMTASSYNEQFF.

The chain employs TRBV11-2 and TRBJ2-7; 13 nucleotides align to TRBD2. The junction had 3 bases not matched to a gene; V was cut back by 4 bases and J by 0 bases. There are 16 residues in the CDR3. Germline assignment: CDR1 SGHAT and CDR2 FQNNGV. CDR3 bases: TGTGCCAGCAGCTCAGGGACTAGCGGGATCTCCTACGAGCAGTACTTC. Encoded protein: CASSSGTSGISYEQYF.

The chain uses TRBV7-9 and TRBJ1-1, with 8 bases identical to TRBD1. This CDR3 has 11 residues. Germline V gene data show CDR1 as SEHNR and CDR2 as FQNEAQ (reference sequence). V lost 5 bases, J lost 11 bases, and 4 bases stayed unmatched. CDR3 region: CASSQGDRAFF. The CDR3 DNA reads TGTGCCAGCAGCCAAGGGGACAGGGCTTTCTTT.

V usage is TRBV11-3 and J usage is TRBJ2-1; 9 bases line up with TRBD2. There are 16 residues in the CDR3. The V gene's germline CDR1 is SGHNT and CDR2 YENEEA. V was clipped by 0 bases and J by 6 bases; unmatched bases: 6. The CDR3 nucleotides are TGTGCCAGCAGCTTAGAAATAGCGGGAGCATCCAATGAGCAGTTCTTC. This translates into CASSLEIAGASNEQFF.

The V gene is TRBV5-1, the J gene TRBJ1-5; D call uncertain. CDR1 SGHRS and CDR2 YFSETQ come from the germline V gene. Trimming took 0 bases from V and 3 from J, leaving 4 bases between them. The CDR3 extends over 13 amino acids. CDR3 sequence reads: CASSLDTNQPQHF. The CDR3 DNA follows: TGCGCCAGCAGCTTGGACACCAATCAGCCCCAGCATTTT.

This chain uses TRBV28 with TRBJ1-4, with 7 bases lining up with TRBD1. CDR3 length: 13 amino acids. Trimming at V came to 4 bases and at J to 5 bases, leaving 1 base not matched to a gene. CDR1 is MDHEN, CDR2 SYDVKM, per germline. The CDR3 is CASSSGQNEKLFF. For the CDR3, the DNA is TGTGCCAGCAGTTCGGGACAGAATGAAAAACTGTTTTTT. Supplemented by reference TRBV28 and TRBJ1-4, the full variable domain reads DVKVTQSSRYLVKRTGEKVFLECVQDMDHENMFWYRQDPGLGLRLIYFSYDVKMKEKGDIPEGYSVSREKKERFSLILESASTNQTSMYLCASSSGQNEKLFFGSGTQLSVL.

Only one count was recorded for this clone. The chain uses TRBV20-1 and TRBJ1-2; possibly TRBD1 for D (5 bases). The germline gives CDR1 DFQATT, CDR2 SNEGSKA (reference sequence). V was shortened by 5 bases and J by 6 bases, with 10 bases between the two germline ends. CDR3 length: 11 amino acids. CDR3 sequence reads: CSAADINGYTF. The CDR3 DNA follows: TGCAGTGCTGCGGACATTAATGGCTACACCTTC.

The chain combines TRBV6-6 with TRBJ1-1; D is perhaps TRBD1 (6 bases). CDR3 size: 13 residues. Germline-derived CDR1 and CDR2 are MNHNY and SVGAGI (reference sequence). V lost 6 bases and J lost 3, with 11 bases in between. The CDR3 DNA sequence: TGTGCCAGCAGAGACAGGTCTGACACTGAAGCTTTCTTT. It translates to CASRDRSDTEAFF.

This sequence joins TRBV24-1 and TRBJ2-2; 7 nucleotides match TRBD1. This CDR3 is 19 amino acids long. Trimming at V came to 3 bases and at J to 3 bases, leaving 15 bases not matched to a gene. The germline V gene encodes CDR1 KGHDR and CDR2 SFDVKD. For the CDR3, the DNA is TGTGCCACCAGTGATCAAACAACACCTTGGACAGGACACACCGGGGAGCTGTTTTTT. Its protein is CATSDQTTPWTGHTGELFF.

The V call is TRBV28, the J call TRBJ1-1; no firm D call. Germline V gene data show CDR1 as MDHEN and CDR2 as SYDVKM. The germline V and J ends were trimmed by 3 bases and 4 bases, with 15 bases remaining between them. This CDR3 spans 15 amino acids. The CDR3 sequence: CASSFAGPKPTEAFF. The DNA for the CDR3 is TGTGCCAGCAGTTTCGCTGGGCCGAAGCCCACTGAAGCTTTCTTT. The variable domain in full, with the rest retrieved from reference TRBV28 and TRBJ1-1, is DVKVTQSSRYLVKRTGEKVFLECVQDMDHENMFWYRQDPGLGLRLIYFSYDVKMKEKGDIPEGYSVSREKKERFSLILESASTNQTSMYLCASSFAGPKPTEAFFGQGTRLTVV.

In DNA, the CDR3 is TGTGCCTGGAGTGTGGGACAGGGCAACGAGCAGTACTTC. Encoded protein: CAWSVGQGNEQYF. The rearrangement links TRBV30 to TRBJ2-7, with TRBD1 matching 9 bases. The CDR3 totals 13 residues. Unmatched junction bases numbered 2, after V lost 0 bases and J lost 5 bases. CDR1 is GTSNPN, CDR2 SVGIG, per germline (reference sequence).

V is TRBV10-3 and J is TRBJ1-2; perhaps TRBD1 as D (6 bases). Per germline, CDR1 ENHRY and CDR2 SYGVKD. This CDR3 spans 16 amino acids. The V end lost 3 bases, the J end lost 0 bases, and 14 bases lay between the germline ends. The CDR3 loop is CAISDPGTPANYGYTF. The CDR3 DNA follows: TGTGCCATCAGTGACCCCGGGACACCGGCTAACTATGGCTACACCTTC.

The gene calls are TRBV28 and TRBJ2-7; D may be TRBD1 (5 bases). Germline CDR1 and CDR2: MDHEN and SYDVKM. V lost 5 bases to trimming and J lost 4 bases, with 15 bases between them. The CDR3 loop spans 14 amino acids. For the CDR3, the DNA is TGTGCCAGCAGTGCCCACCAGGGTAGGTACGAGCAGTACTTC. Translated, it gives CASSAHQGRYEQYF.

The chain combines TRBV7-2 with TRBJ1-2; 11 bases agree with TRBD1. The CDR3 covers 18 residues. The trim removed 2 bases at V and 2 bases at J, leaving 10 bases unmatched. CDR1 and CDR2 (germline): SGHTA, FQGNSA. The CDR3 spells CASSLTGQGAFVNYGYTF. CDR3 nucleotide sequence: TGTGCCAGCAGCTTAACAGGACAGGGGGCTTTTGTAAACTATGGCTACACCTTC.

This clone was seen a handful of times. The chain links TRBV12-3 or TRBV12-4 to TRBJ1-5; D call uncertain. The CDR3 is 13 residues long. The V end was cut by 5 bases, the J end by 4 bases, with 9 bases between. For the CDR3, the DNA is TGTGCCAGCAGTCTACGGGAGAATCAGCCCCAGCATTTT. It specifies CASSLRENQPQHF.

The gene calls are TRBV4-2 and TRBJ2-7; D perhaps matches TRBD1 (5 bases). Trimming shortened V by 0 bases and J by 4 bases, and 16 bases separated the two germline ends. Germline CDR1 reads LGHNA; CDR2 reads YNFKEQ. The CDR3 covers 16 residues. The DNA of the CDR3 is TGTGCCAGCAGCCAAGATCACCAGACAGTTCTGTACGAGCAGTACTTC. Translating it yields CASSQDHQTVLYEQYF.

The J gene is TRBJ1-2, the V gene TRBV2, with D possibly being TRBD1 (5 bases). CDR3 length equals 13 residues. Germline CDR1 and CDR2: SNHLY and FYNNEI. V dropped 1 base and J dropped 6 bases, with 9 bases sitting between them. The CDR3 sequence is CASSEGTRNGYTF. The CDR3 DNA reads TGTGCCAGCAGTGAAGGGACACGGAATGGCTACACCTTC. Filled out from reference TRBV2 and TRBJ1-2, the complete variable domain reads EPEVTQTPSHQVTQMGQEVILRCVPISNHLYFYWYRQILGQKVEFLVSFYNNEISEKSEIFDDQFSVERPDGSNFTLKIRSTKLEDSAMYFCASSEGTRNGYTFGSGTRLTVV.